The sequence of this T cell receptor beta chain was determined in a study of shared clonotypes between healthy human individuals. Replicate PCRs for sorted subsets used around 200 ng DNA; this equaled 30,000 to 35,000 T cell genomes. Clones were read by immunoSEQ multiplex PCR, and TCRdb kept only the in-frame ones, dropping some. Of about 2 million clones listed, about 95% were seen once; the top ten hold 1.1%. As defined, naive CD8 cells were CD45RO-negative and positively selected for CCR7, with terminally differentiated effector memory CD45RA+ cells excluded. This clone has a single count. Germline lookup yields CDR1 GTSNPN and CDR2 SVGIG (reference sequence). V was shortened by 5 bases and J by 4 bases, with 5 bases between the two germline ends. This CDR3 spans 11 amino acids.

The V gene is TRBV30, the J gene TRBJ2-2; D is ambiguous. This sequence originates from a man between 18 and 35 years old in good health. Sequencing input: naive CD8+ T cells sorted from blood. The CDR3 sequence is CAWGFTGELFF. DNA for the CDR3: TGTGCCTGGGGTTTCACCGGGGAGCTGTTTTTT. Together with reference TRBV30 and TRBJ2-2, the CDR3 gives the full variable domain: SQTIHQWPATLVQPVGSPLSLECTVEGTSNPNLYWYRQAAGRGLQLLFYSVGIGQISSEVPQNLSASRPQDRQFILSSKKLLLSDSGFYLCAWGFTGELFFGEGSRLTVL.